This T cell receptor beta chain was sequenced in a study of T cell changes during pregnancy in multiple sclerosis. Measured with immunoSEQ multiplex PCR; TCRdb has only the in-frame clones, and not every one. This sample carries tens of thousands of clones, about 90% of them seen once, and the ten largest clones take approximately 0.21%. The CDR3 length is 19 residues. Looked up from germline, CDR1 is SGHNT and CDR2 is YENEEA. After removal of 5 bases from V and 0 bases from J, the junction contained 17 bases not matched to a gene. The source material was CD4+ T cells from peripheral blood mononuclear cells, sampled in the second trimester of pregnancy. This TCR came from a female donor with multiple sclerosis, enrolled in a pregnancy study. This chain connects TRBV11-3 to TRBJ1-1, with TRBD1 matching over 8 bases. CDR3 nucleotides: TGTGCCAGCAGCACCTGGAGAGCCGAGGGACAGGTGGTGAACACTGAAGCTTTCTTT. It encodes CASSTWRAEGQVVNTEAFF.